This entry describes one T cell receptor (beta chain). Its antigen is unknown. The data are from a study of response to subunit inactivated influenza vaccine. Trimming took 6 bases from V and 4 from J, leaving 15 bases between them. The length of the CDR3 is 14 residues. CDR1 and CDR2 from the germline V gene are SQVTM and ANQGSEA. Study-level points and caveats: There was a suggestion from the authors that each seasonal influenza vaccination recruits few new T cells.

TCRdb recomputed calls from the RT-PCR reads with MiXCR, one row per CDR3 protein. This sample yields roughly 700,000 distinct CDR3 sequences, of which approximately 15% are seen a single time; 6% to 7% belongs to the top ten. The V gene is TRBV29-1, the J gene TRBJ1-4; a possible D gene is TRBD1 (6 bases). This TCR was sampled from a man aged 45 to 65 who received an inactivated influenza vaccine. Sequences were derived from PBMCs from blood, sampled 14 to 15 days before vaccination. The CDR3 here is CSVRQAEVNEKLFF. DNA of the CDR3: TGCAGCGTAAGACAGGCTGAAGTTAATGAAAAACTGTTTTTT.